The rows below give T cell receptor beta chains drawn from one sample of a study of shared clonotypes between healthy human individuals. Profiling relied on immunoSEQ multiplex PCR, and the TCRdb table lists in-frame clones only, not all of them. Of 950,000 to 1,300,000 clones in the sample, under 80% were seen once. Sequencing input: memory CD4+ T cells sorted from blood. These receptor sequences come from a man aged 18 to 30 in good health. Both conserved end residues are part of each CDR3. The D gene is left open where the match is weak. Clone size appears in some rows only: once, few, many, or a class for an expanded clone.

size	J	D	length	V	CDR3	DNA
NA	TRBJ1-1	NA	16	TRBV11-2	CASSSTSGTINTEAFF	TGTGCCAGCAGCTCTACTTCCGGGACAATTAACACTGAAGCTTTCTTT
NA	TRBJ2-7	NA	12	TRBV11-2	CASSLVLGVQYF	TGTGCCAGCAGCTTAGTATTGGGGGTGCAGTACTTC
NA	TRBJ1-6	NA	13	TRBV5-1	CASSLTGMTPLHF	TGCGCCAGCAGCTTGACAGGGATGACACCCCTCCACTTT
NA	TRBJ2-3	TRBD1	16	TRBV5-4	CASSLAGQRNTDTQYF	TGTGCCAGCAGCTTGGCGGGACAGAGGAACACAGATACGCAGTATTTT
few	TRBJ1-6	NA	15	TRBV14	CASSQDGRDNSPLHF	TGTGCCAGCAGCCAAGACGGGCGGGATAATTCACCCCTCCACTTT
NA	TRBJ1-2	NA	13	TRBV5-4	CASSLDGVTGYTF	TGTGCCAGCAGCTTGGATGGGGTTACCGGCTACACCTTC
NA	TRBJ2-3	NA	10	TRBV28	CASSDYTQYF	TGTGCCAGCAGCGATTATACGCAGTATTTT
NA	TRBJ2-6	NA	16	TRBV15	CATEKFKGTGANVLTF	TGTGCCACAGAAAAATTCAAAGGAACTGGGGCCAACGTCCTGACTTTC
NA	TRBJ1-1	TRBD1	19	TRBV4-1	CASSPNRDRGRIVRTEAFF	TGCGCCAGCAGCCCGAACCGGGACAGGGGGCGCATCGTTCGGACTGAAGCTTTCTTT
NA	TRBJ2-3	NA	15	TRBV5-1	CASSLTGSIADTQYF	TGCGCCAGCAGCCTAACAGGGTCGATTGCAGATACGCAGTATTTT
NA	TRBJ2-7	NA	13	TRBV7-2	CASSLGTAYEQYF	TGTGCCAGCAGCTTAGGGACAGCCTACGAGCAGTACTTC
once	TRBJ2-3	TRBD1	14	TRBV27	CASTRTGSTDTQYF	TGTGCCAGCACCAGGACAGGGAGCACAGATACGCAGTATTTT
NA	TRBJ1-4	NA	16	TRBV18	CASSPGAGGAREKLFF	TGTGCCAGCTCACCAGGGGCAGGAGGGGCCAGGGAAAAACTGTTTTTT
NA	TRBJ2-3	TRBD2	17	TRBV11-2	CASSSRLTGGHTDTQYF	TGTGCCAGCAGCTCCCGATTAACGGGGGGGCACACAGATACGCAGTATTTT
once	TRBJ2-2	NA	18	TRBV19	CASTLGGGADYDTGELFF	TGTGCCAGTACCCTGGGAGGGGGGGCCGATTATGACACCGGGGAGCTGTTTTTT
NA	TRBJ2-5	TRBD1	14	TRBV6-6	CASSYSTGVETQYF	TGTGCCAGCAGTTACTCGACAGGGGTCGAGACCCAGTACTTC
NA	TRBJ2-1	NA	15	TRBV5-1	CASTYSEQTYNEQFF	TGCGCCAGCACCTATTCCGAACAGACCTACAATGAGCAGTTCTTC
NA	TRBJ2-3	TRBD2	16	TRBV5-6	CASSSMTSPSTDTQYF	TGTGCCAGCAGCTCCATGACTAGCCCCAGCACAGATACGCAGTATTTT
few	TRBJ2-4	TRBD1	15	TRBV28	CASSMDGQGKNIQYF	TGTGCCAGCAGTATGGACGGACAGGGAAAAAACATTCAGTACTTC
NA	TRBJ1-5	NA	14	TRBV6-1	CASSPGLPNQPQHF	TGTGCCAGCAGCCCGGGACTGCCTAATCAGCCCCAGCATTTT
NA	TRBJ2-5	NA	12	TRBV28	CASRRHGETQYF	TGTGCCAGCAGGCGACACGGAGAGACCCAGTACTTC
once	TRBJ2-3	NA	19	TRBV2	CASRKADGRPVTSTDTQYF	TGTGCCAGCAGGAAGGCCGACGGGAGACCAGTCACTAGCACAGATACGCAGTATTTT
NA	TRBJ1-2	NA	18	TRBV6-1	CASSALIRVGRTNYGYTF	TGTGCCAGCAGTGCCTTAATACGTGTGGGTAGAACTAACTATGGCTACACCTTC
NA	TRBJ2-6	NA	15	TRBV30	CAWAPGRSGANVLTF	TGTGCCTGGGCTCCGGGCCGATCTGGGGCCAACGTCCTGACTTTC
NA	TRBJ2-3	TRBD2	17	TRBV7-9	CASSPGLAGGFTDTQYF	TGTGCCAGCAGCCCAGGACTAGCGGGAGGGTTCACAGATACGCAGTATTTT
NA	TRBJ2-7	NA	15	TRBV5-6	CASSLGAEIWYEQYF	TGTGCCAGCAGCTTGGGGGCAGAAATATGGTACGAGCAGTACTTC
NA	TRBJ2-3	TRBD2	16	TRBV10-3	CAIRPGLAGGADTQYF	TGTGCCATCAGGCCGGGACTAGCGGGGGGCGCAGATACGCAGTATTTT
NA	TRBJ1-4	NA	15	TRBV9	CASSNPGAGNEKLFF	TGTGCCAGCAGCAACCCAGGGGCCGGGAATGAAAAACTGTTTTTT
NA	TRBJ2-5	TRBD2	17	TRBV5-4	CASSPGTSGGTGETQYF	TGTGCCAGCAGTCCGGGGACTAGCGGCGGGACGGGGGAGACCCAGTACTTC
NA	TRBJ1-5	NA	14	TRBV4-1	CASSQGQGNQPQHF	TGCGCCAGCAGCCAAGGTCAGGGAAATCAGCCCCAGCATTTT
NA	TRBJ2-3	TRBD2	13	TRBV30	CAWSRRERDTQYF	TGTGCCTGGAGTAGGCGGGAGAGAGATACGCAGTATTTT
NA	TRBJ2-2	NA	18	TRBV15	CATSRDLSLGVNTGELFF	TGTGCCACCAGCAGAGATCTGTCATTAGGGGTGAACACCGGGGAGCTGTTTTTT
NA	TRBJ2-6	NA	15	TRBV6-5	CASSHTGLGANVLTF	TGTGCCAGCAGTCACACAGGGCTCGGGGCCAACGTCCTGACTTTC
once	TRBJ2-2	NA	12	TRBV5-5	CASSFLTGELFF	TGTGCCAGCAGCTTTCTCACCGGGGAGCTGTTTTTT
NA	TRBJ1-1	NA	14	TRBV11-3	CASSLGRGNTEAFF	TGTGCCAGCAGCCTAGGCCGGGGGAACACTGAAGCTTTCTTT
few	TRBJ2-7	TRBD1	13	TRBV6-5	CAALDRSSYEQYF	TGTGCCGCTTTGGACAGGAGCTCCTACGAGCAGTACTTC
NA	TRBJ2-7	NA	15	TRBV7-6	CASSPSGQTSYEQYF	TGTGCCAGCAGCCCTTCGGGCCAGACCTCCTACGAGCAGTACTTC
NA	TRBJ1-5	NA	13	TRBV2	CASSEDRNQPQHF	TGTGCCAGCAGTGAAGACAGGAATCAGCCCCAGCATTTT
NA	TRBJ2-1	NA	13	TRBV5-4	CASSLFVGNEQFF	TGTGCCAGCAGCTTGTTCGTCGGCAATGAGCAGTTCTTC
NA	TRBJ2-7	NA	15	TRBV23-1	CASSQKGRGANEQYF	TGCGCCAGCAGTCAAAAGGGTCGGGGAGCCAACGAGCAGTACTTC
NA	TRBJ1-5	NA	15	TRBV5-8	CASSFGVLGNQPQHF	TGTGCCAGCAGCTTCGGGGTCCTGGGCAATCAGCCCCAGCATTTT